This TCR beta chain was profiled in a study of blood T cell repertoires in COVID-19 (dated by TCRdb to between 2020 and 2021). Notes on the research overall: Samples from collaborators originated in the United States, Italy and Spain and spanned both the acute and convalescent phases of COVID-19. The prospective study material was composed of cDNA or gDNA derived from T cells, B-cell-depleted T cells, or PBMCs. Subjects who had been exposed to COVID-19, were actively infected with it, or had recovered from it provided the deeply sampled blood TCRbeta repertoires that made up the dataset. The repertoires were made available in a free public database intended to serve as a resource for research on the immune response to SARS-CoV-2. The samples were drawn from two sources: the first 160 participants of the ongoing ImmuneRACE study, and some 1,300 subjects contributed by 6 global collaborators. The sample metadata nearly always contained a de-identified subject ID, COVID-19 status, age in years and sex. Where available, HLA class I and class II types were obtained from metadata supplied by the sample provider rather than from assay-based typing. Overall study outcomes, separate from this receptor: How much clinical and demographic metadata was included differed by source and by participant, and the metadata was provided uncurated.

Whole blood was collected in K2EDTA tubes by collaborating institutions according to the institutions' own protocols. For TCRbeta analysis, collaborators shipped samples in one of three forms: frozen whole blood, isolated PBMCs, or DNA extracted from either of those sample types. Concerning this clone itself: Its specific antigen is unknown. Within one base of it there is no much larger clone, and no base qualities were kept.

TCRbeta CDR3 regions were amplified from genomic DNA using the immunoSEQ Assay, a bias-controlled multiplex PCR. As for how the authors treated the data: The number of nucleated cells in each sample was estimated from the amplification of reference gene primers within the assay. To quantify the absolute abundance of each unique TCRbeta CDR3 rearrangement, sequence reads were collapsed and filtered. Productive Simpson clonality was computed per sample as the square root of Simpson's diversity index over productive rearrangements. The table was pulled from immuneACCESS by TCRdb, which kept in-frame rearrangements only. Such tables lose some clones; where checked, under half of the loss comes from unresolved V genes, and the rest has no known cause. The DNA gave D and trimming, while V, J and clone size come from that table. Present in this sample are approximately 120,000 clones, 86% of which were seen just once. The ten largest clones add up to around 5% of the sample.

Its CDR3 holds 16 amino acids, cysteine through phenylalanine. Only CDR3 DNA remains: 48 bases, in frame from the first base. V and J lose 4 bases and 2 bases, and a span of 14 bases separates them. The germline V gene supplies CDR1 MDHEN and CDR2 SYDVKM. The chain was built from TRBV28 and TRBJ1-4, and the D gene may be TRBD1, 5 bases matching. This sequence originates from a human donor in a cohort sampled during active COVID-19. The sequencing sample was made of peripheral blood. The nucleotides read TGTGCCAGCAGTTCCCCTTTGGGGGGGACTAATGAAAAACTGTTTTTT. Its translation is CASSSPLGGTNEKLFF.